What follows describes a single T cell receptor (beta chain). One junction end does not reproduce the germline sequence, and a read error may be involved. The entry originates in a study of blood T cell repertoires in COVID-19. Recovered status applied to Cohort 3 donors who had two consecutive negative PCRs. It also applied to those with clearance or with symptom resolution. This CDR3 has 12 amino acids. The germline V gene encodes CDR1 LGHNT and CDR2 FRNRAP. In the source study's methods: Reference gene primer amplification gave nucleated cell count estimates. Repertoires were generated with immunoSEQ multiplex PCR, while TCRdb's copy carries only in-frame clones and drops some. V and J calls and clone size are given by that table; D and trimming were obtained from the DNA. This table holds around 330,000 clones, roughly 90% found once.

The receptor comes from a man in his sixties who had recovered from COVID-19. The sample consisted of PBMCs or T cells enriched from blood (not recorded which). This chain uses TRBV12-5 with TRBJ2-3, with 8 bases lining up with TRBD1. CDR3 loop: CASGLVGSRTGF. CDR3 bases: TGTGCTAGTGGTTTGGTAGGCTCGAGGACAGGGTTT. Full variable domain (remainder filled in from reference TRBV12-5 and TRBJ2-3): DARVTQTPRHKVTEMGQEVTMRCQPILGHNTVFWYRQTMMQGLELLAYFRNRAPLDDSGMPKDRFSAEMPDATLATLKIQPSEPRDSAVYFCASGLVGSRTGFGPGTRLTVL.